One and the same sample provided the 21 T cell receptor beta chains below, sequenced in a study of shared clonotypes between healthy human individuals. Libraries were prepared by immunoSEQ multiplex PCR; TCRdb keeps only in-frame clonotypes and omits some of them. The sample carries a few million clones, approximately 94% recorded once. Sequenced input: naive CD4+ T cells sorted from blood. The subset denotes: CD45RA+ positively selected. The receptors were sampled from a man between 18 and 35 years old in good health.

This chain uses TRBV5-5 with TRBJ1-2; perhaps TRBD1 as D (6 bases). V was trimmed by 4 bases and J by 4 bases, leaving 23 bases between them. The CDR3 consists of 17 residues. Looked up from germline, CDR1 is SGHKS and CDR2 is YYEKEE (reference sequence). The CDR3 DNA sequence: TGTGCCAGCAGCCAGACAGGCCCTTTTTCCCCTCCCTATGGCTACACCTTC. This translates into CASSQTGPFSPPYGYTF.

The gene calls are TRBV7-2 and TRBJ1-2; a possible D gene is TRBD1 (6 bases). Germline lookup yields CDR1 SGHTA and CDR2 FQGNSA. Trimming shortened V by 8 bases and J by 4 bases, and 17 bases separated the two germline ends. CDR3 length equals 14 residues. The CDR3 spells CASRRIGGSYGYTF. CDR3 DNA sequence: TGTGCCAGCCGGAGGATCGGGGGCAGCTATGGCTACACCTTC. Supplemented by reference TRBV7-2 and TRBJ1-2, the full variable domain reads GAGVSQSPSNKVTEKGKDVELRCDPISGHTALYWYRQSLGQGLEFLIYFQGNSAPDKSGLPSDRFSAERTGGSVSTLTIQRTQQEDSAVYLCASRRIGGSYGYTFGSGTRLTVV.

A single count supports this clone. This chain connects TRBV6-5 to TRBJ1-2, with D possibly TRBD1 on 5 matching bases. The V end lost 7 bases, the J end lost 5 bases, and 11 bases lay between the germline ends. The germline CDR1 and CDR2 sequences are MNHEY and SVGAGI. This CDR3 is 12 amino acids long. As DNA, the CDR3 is TGTGCCAGCATGAGTGGGGGTTATGGCTACACCTTC. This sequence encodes CASMSGGYGYTF.

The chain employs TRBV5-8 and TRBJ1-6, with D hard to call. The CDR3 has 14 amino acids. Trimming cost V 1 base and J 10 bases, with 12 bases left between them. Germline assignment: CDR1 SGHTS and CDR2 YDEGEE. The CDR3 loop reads CASSLWENKSPLHF. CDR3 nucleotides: TGTGCCAGCAGCTTGTGGGAGAACAAGTCACCCCTCCACTTT. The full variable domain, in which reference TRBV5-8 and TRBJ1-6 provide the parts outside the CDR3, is EAGVTQSPTHLIKTRGQQATLRCSPISGHTSVYWYQQALGLGLQFLLWYDEGEERNRGNFPPRFSGRQFPNYSSELNVNALELEDSALYLCASSLWENKSPLHFGNGTRLTVT.

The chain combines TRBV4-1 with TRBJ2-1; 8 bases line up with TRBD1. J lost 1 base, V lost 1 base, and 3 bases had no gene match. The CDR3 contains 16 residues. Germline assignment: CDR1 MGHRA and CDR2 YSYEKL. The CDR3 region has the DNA TGCGCCAGCAGCCAAGCGAGGACAGGGTCCTACAATGAGCAGTTCTTC. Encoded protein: CASSQARTGSYNEQFF.

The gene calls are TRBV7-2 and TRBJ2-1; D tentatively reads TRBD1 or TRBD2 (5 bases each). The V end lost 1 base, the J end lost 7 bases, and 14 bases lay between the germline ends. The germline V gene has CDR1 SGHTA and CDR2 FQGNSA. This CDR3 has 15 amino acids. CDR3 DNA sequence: TGTGCCAGCAGCTTAGGGGGGTCATTCGGGAATGAGCAGTTCTTC. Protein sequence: CASSLGGSFGNEQFF. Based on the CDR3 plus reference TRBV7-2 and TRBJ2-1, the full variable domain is GAGVSQSPSNKVTEKGKDVELRCDPISGHTALYWYRQSLGQGLEFLIYFQGNSAPDKSGLPSDRFSAERTGGSVSTLTIQRTQQEDSAVYLCASSLGGSFGNEQFFGPGTRLTVL.

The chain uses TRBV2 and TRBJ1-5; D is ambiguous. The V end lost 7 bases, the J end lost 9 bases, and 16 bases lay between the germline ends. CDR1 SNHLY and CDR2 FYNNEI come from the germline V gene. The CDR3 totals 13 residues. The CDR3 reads CASTLASVGPQHF. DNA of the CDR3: TGTGCCAGCACCCTAGCCAGCGTGGGGCCCCAGCATTTT.

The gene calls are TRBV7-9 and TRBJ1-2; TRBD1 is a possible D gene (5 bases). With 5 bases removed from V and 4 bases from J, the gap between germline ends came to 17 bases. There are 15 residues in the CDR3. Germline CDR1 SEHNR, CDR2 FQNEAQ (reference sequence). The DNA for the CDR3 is TGTGCCAGCAGCCCACCCAGGGATGCAGTCTATGGCTACACCTTC. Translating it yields CASSPPRDAVYGYTF. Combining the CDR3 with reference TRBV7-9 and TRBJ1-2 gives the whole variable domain DTGVSQNPRHKITKRGQNVTFRCDPISEHNRLYWYRQTLGQGPEFLTYFQNEAQLEKSRLLSDRFSAERPKGSFSTLEIQRTEQGDSAMYLCASSPPRDAVYGYTFGSGTRLTVV.

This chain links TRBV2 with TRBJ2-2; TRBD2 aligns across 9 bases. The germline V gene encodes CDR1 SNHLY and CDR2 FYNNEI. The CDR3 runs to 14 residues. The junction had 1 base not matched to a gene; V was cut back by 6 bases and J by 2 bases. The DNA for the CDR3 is TGTGCCAGCAGGACTAGCGGAAACACCGGGGAGCTGTTTTTT. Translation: CASRTSGNTGELFF.

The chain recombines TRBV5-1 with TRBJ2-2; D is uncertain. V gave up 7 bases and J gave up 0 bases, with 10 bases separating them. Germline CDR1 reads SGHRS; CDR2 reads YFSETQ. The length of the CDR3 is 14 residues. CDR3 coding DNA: TGCGCCAGCCACGACAACCCGAACACCGGGGAGCTGTTTTTT. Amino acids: CASHDNPNTGELFF.

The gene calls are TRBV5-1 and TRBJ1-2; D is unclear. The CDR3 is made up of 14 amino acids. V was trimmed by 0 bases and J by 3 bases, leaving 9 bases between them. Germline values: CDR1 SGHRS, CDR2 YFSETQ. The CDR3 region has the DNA TGCGCCAGCAGCTTGGATCCGGACCACTATGGCTACACCTTC. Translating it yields CASSLDPDHYGYTF. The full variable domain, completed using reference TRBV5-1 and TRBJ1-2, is KAGVTQTPRYLIKTRGQQVTLSCSPISGHRSVSWYQQTPGQGLQFLFEYFSETQRNKGNFPGRFSGRQFSNSRSEMNVSTLELGDSALYLCASSLDPDHYGYTFGSGTRLTVV.

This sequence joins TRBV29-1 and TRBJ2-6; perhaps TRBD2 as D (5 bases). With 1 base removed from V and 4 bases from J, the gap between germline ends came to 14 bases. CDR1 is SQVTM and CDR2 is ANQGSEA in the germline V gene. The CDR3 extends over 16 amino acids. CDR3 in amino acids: CSVEVMTGSGANVLTF. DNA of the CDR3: TGCAGCGTTGAAGTGATGACGGGGTCAGGGGCCAACGTCCTGACTTTC.

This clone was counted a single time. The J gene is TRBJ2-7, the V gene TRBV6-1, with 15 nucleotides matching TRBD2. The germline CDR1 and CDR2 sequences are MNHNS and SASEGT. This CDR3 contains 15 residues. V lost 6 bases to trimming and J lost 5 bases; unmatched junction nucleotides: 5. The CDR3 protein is CASRGGLAGGNEQYF. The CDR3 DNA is TGTGCCAGCAGGGGGGGACTAGCGGGAGGAAACGAGCAGTACTTC.

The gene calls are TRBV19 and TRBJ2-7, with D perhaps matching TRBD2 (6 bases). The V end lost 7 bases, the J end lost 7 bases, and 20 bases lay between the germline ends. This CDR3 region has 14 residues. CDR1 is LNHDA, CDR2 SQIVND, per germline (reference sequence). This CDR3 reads CASKAAGNLWEQYF. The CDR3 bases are TGTGCCAGTAAGGCCGCGGGGAACCTCTGGGAGCAGTACTTC.

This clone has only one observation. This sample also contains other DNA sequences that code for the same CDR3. DNA for the CDR3: TGTGCCAGCAGCTTGGGGTTAAACACTGAAGCTTTCTTT. Its protein product is CASSLGLNTEAFF. The chain links TRBV5-6 to TRBJ1-1; D call uncertain. Germline CDR1 is SGHDT and CDR2 is YYEEEE. This CDR3 spans 13 amino acids. V was clipped by 0 bases and J by 2 bases, with 5 bases between them.

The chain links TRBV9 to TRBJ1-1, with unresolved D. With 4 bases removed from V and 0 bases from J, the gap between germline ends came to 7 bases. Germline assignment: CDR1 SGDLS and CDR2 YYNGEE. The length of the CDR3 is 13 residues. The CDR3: CASSQDLNTEAFF. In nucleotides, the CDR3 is TGTGCCAGCAGCCAGGACTTGAACACTGAAGCTTTCTTT.

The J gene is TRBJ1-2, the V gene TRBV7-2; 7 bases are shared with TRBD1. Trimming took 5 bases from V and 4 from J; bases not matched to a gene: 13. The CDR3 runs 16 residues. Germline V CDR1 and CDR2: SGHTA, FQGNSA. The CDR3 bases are TGTGCCAGCAGCCCCCACGCTGGGCGGGACAGCTATGGCTACACCTTC. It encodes CASSPHAGRDSYGYTF.

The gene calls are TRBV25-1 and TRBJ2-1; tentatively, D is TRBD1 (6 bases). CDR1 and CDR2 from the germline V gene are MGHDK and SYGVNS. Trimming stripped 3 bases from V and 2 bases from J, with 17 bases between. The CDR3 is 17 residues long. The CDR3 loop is CASSEGFNRDPYNEQFF. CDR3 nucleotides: TGTGCCAGCAGTGAGGGCTTCAACAGGGACCCCTACAATGAGCAGTTCTTC.

CDR3 in amino acids: CASSQDRSSGGAKDTQYF. The DNA of the CDR3 is TGCGCCAGCAGCCAAGATCGGTCCAGCGGGGGGGCCAAAGATACGCAGTATTTT. The rearrangement joins TRBV4-1 to TRBJ2-3; 10 nucleotides match TRBD2. Trimming cost V 0 bases and J 5 bases; bases outside gene matches: 11. Germline V CDR1 and CDR2: MGHRA, YSYEKL. CDR3 length equals 18 residues.

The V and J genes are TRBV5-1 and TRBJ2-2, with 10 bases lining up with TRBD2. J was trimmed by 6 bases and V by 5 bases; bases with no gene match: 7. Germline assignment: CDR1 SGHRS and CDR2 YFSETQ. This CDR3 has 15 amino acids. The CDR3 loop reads CASSSSGSSPGELFF. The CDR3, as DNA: TGCGCCAGCAGTTCTAGCGGGAGTTCGCCCGGGGAGCTGTTTTTT.

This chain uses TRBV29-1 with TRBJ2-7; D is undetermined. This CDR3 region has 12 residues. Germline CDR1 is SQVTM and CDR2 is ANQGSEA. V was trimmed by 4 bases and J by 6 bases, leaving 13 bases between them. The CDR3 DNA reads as TGCAGCGTTGTTCTTCCCCCGGCCGAGCAGTACTTC. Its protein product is CSVVLPPAEQYF.